One and the same sample provided the 19 T cell receptor beta chains below, sequenced in a study of T cells expressing NK-cell markers. One entry per CDR3 protein, without DNA, is what TCRdb gives after re-calling the 5' RACE reads. Its table records more than 120,000 distinct CDR3 sequences. Sequencing was done on a sample of blood T cells: a sorted CD56 or NKG2C T cell subset, CD4+ or CD8+ T cells, or bulk PBMC T cells (not recorded which). The receptors derive from a man aged 18-30 years in good health.

CDR3 sequence: CASSLASWGKLNEQFF. This sequence joins TRBV12-3 or TRBV12-4 and TRBJ2-1. CDR3 length: 16 residues.

This CDR3 reads CASSQDSRLAESTGELFF. V and J are TRBV14 and TRBJ2-2; absent DNA, TCRdb's TRBD2 call cannot be checked. Germline CDR1 and CDR2: SGHDN and FVKESK. This CDR3 spans 18 amino acids.

The rearrangement uses TRBV7-8 and TRBJ2-7; the D gene TCRdb calls, TRBD2, cannot be checked with no DNA. The germline V gene has CDR1 SGHVS and CDR2 FQNEAQ. The CDR3 contains 15 residues. CDR3 region: CASSSMTDPAWEQYF.

The chain carries TRBV30 and TRBJ2-7. There are 12 residues in the CDR3. Germline lookup yields CDR1 GTSNPN and CDR2 SVGIG (reference sequence). CDR3 sequence reads: CASTGTTYEQYF.

The rearrangement uses TRBV3-1 and TRBJ2-2. This CDR3 is 13 amino acids long. The germline V gene has CDR1 LGHDT and CDR2 YNNKEL (reference sequence). The CDR3 spells CASSQDSVGELFF.

The chain uses TRBV5-4 and TRBJ2-1; TCRdb lists TRBD2, though no DNA is available to test this call. The CDR3 spans 17 residues. Germline assignment: CDR1 SGHNT and CDR2 YYREEE (reference sequence). Here the CDR3 reads CASSAFGREGLRNEQFF.

V and J are TRBV20-1 and TRBJ2-1; the TCRdb D gene call, TRBD1, has no DNA to confirm it. Germline-derived CDR1 and CDR2 are DFQATT and SNEGSKA (reference sequence). CDR3 size: 14 residues. This CDR3 reads CSARDRDHYNEQFF.

The chain has TRBV7-9 and TRBJ1-1; TCRdb picks TRBD1, but there is no DNA to check that call. The germline gives CDR1 SEHNR, CDR2 FQNEAQ (reference sequence). The length of the CDR3 is 15 residues. This CDR3 is CASSPRTARHTEAFF.

This chain joins TRBV12-3 or TRBV12-4 and TRBJ2-3. This CDR3 spans 12 amino acids. This chain's CDR3 is CASSLVSDTQYF.

The chain recombines TRBV5-1 with TRBJ1-4; TCRdb reports TRBD1, a call that lacks DNA to check it against. The CDR3 totals 14 residues. Germline V CDR1 and CDR2: SGHRS, YFSETQ. The CDR3 spells CASSLMDPGEKLFF.

The chain joins TRBV6-2 or TRBV6-3 to TRBJ2-5; there is no DNA to check the TCRdb D call of TRBD1. Germline CDR1 reads MNHEY; CDR2 reads SVGEGT. The CDR3 loop spans 15 amino acids. The CDR3 sequence: CASRVYRGIEETQYF.

The rearrangement joins TRBV6-2 or TRBV6-3 to TRBJ2-7; the TCRdb D gene call, TRBD2, has no DNA to confirm it. The CDR3 length is 18 residues. CDR1 and CDR2 (germline): MNHEY, SVGEGT. This chain's CDR3 is CASSYSTSGARIPYEQYF.

This chain links TRBV27 with TRBJ2-7. The CDR3 runs 12 residues. Germline CDR1 is MNHEY and CDR2 is SMNVEV (reference sequence). This CDR3 reads CASSAGRGEQYF.

This rearrangement joins TRBV25-1 to TRBJ1-6; the TRBD1 assignment by TCRdb is unverifiable without DNA. Germline CDR1 is MGHDK and CDR2 is SYGVNS. The CDR3 totals 14 residues. CDR3 loop: CASSDSQGNSPLHF.

The chain joins TRBV30 to TRBJ2-1; TCRdb reports TRBD2, a call that lacks DNA to check it against. Germline CDR1 is GTSNPN and CDR2 is SVGIG (reference sequence). This CDR3 is 15 amino acids long. CDR3 region: CAWSMGTSGVNEQFF. The whole variable domain, remainder taken from reference TRBV30 and TRBJ2-1, is SQTIHQWPATLVQPVGSPLSLECTVEGTSNPNLYWYRQAAGRGLQLLFYSVGIGQISSEVPQNLSASRPQDRQFILSSKKLLLSDSGFYLCAWSMGTSGVNEQFFGPGTRLTVL.

The rearrangement links TRBV5-6 to TRBJ2-7; TCRdb lists TRBD1, though no DNA is available to test this call. Per germline, CDR1 SGHDT and CDR2 YYEEEE. This CDR3 spans 14 amino acids. CDR3 loop: CASTLGLGVYEQYF. The variable domain in full, with the rest retrieved from reference TRBV5-6 and TRBJ2-7, is DAGVTQSPTHLIKTRGQQVTLRCSPKSGHDTVSWYQQALGQGPQFIFQYYEEEERQRGNFPDRFSGHQFPNYSSELNVNALLLGDSALYLCASTLGLGVYEQYFGPGTRLTVT.

The V and J genes are TRBV3-1 and TRBJ2-1; TCRdb designates TRBD2, a call that cannot be tested without DNA. Germline CDR1 is LGHDT and CDR2 is YNNKEL (reference sequence). The CDR3 consists of 17 residues. The chain's CDR3 is CASSQATGNFYYNEQFF.

The chain couples TRBV12-3 or TRBV12-4 to TRBJ2-2; TCRdb indicates TRBD1, and absent DNA this call remains unverified. The CDR3 length is 16 residues. This CDR3 is CASSFRTAIGTGELFF.

The chain joins TRBV5-1 to TRBJ2-7; the D gene TCRdb calls, TRBD2, cannot be checked with no DNA. Germline-derived CDR1 and CDR2 are SGHRS and YFSETQ. The CDR3 spans 13 residues. The chain's CDR3 is CASSLSGTSEQYF.